This T cell receptor (beta chain) originates from a study of OX40 agonist ivuxolimab in advanced cancers. Study details: Three individuals attained partial responses, comprising one hepatocellular carcinoma case and two cutaneous melanoma cases. The study, taken as a whole, reports: At 0.1 to 3.0 mg/kg and by week 6, CD4+ and CD8+ T cells in the blood had expanded clonally.

Autoimmune disease history or systemic immunosuppression led to patient exclusion. Blood draws occurred at baseline, cycle 4 day 1, and cycle 7 day 1. Germline V gives CDR1 SGHTA, CDR2 FQGNSA. After removal of 1 base from V and 8 bases from J, the junction contained 11 bases not matched to a gene. The CDR3 spans 17 residues. On this clone itself: Its antigen is unknown.

The table came from immunoSEQ multiplex PCR; TCRdb's copy has only in-frame clones and leaves some out. The sample lists about 83,000 clones; 65% to 90% were seen once. Sequencing was performed on CD4+ or CD8+ T cells sorted from blood, taken in a trial of the OX40 agonist ivuxolimab. This clonotype was obtained from an adult with an advanced solid tumor such as melanoma, head and neck, liver or kidney cancer. The chain uses TRBV7-2 and TRBJ1-4; 9 bases fit TRBD1. The CDR3 loop is CASSLDTPGTGREKLFF. The DNA for the CDR3 is TGTGCCAGCAGCTTAGATACCCCCGGGACAGGGAGAGAAAAACTGTTTTTT. Full variable domain (remainder filled in from reference TRBV7-2 and TRBJ1-4): GAGVSQSPSNKVTEKGKDVELRCDPISGHTALYWYRQSLGQGLEFLIYFQGNSAPDKSGLPSDRFSAERTGGSVSTLTIQRTQQEDSAVYLCASSLDTPGTGREKLFFGSGTQLSVL.